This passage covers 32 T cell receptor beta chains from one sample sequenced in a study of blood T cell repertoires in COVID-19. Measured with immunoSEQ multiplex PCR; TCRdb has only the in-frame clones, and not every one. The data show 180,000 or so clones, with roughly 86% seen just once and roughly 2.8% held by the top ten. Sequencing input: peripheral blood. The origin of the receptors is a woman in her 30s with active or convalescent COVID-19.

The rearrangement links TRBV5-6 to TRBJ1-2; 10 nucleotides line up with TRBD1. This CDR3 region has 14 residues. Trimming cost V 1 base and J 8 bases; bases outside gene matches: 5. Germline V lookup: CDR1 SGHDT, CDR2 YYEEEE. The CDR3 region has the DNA TGTGCCAGCAGCTTGTGGGACAGGGGACGGGGCTACACCTTC. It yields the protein CASSLWDRGRGYTF.

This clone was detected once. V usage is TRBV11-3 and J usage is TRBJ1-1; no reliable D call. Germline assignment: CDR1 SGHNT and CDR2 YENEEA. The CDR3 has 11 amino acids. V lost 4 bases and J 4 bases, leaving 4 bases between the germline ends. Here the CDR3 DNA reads TGTGCCAGCAGCTCGGGCACTGAAGCTTTCTTT. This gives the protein CASSSGTEAFF.

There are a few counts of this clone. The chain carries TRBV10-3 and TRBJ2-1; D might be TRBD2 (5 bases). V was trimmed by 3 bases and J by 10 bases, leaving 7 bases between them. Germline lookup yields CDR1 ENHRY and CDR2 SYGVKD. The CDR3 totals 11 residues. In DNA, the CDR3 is TGTGCCATCAGTGAAGGAGGAGAGCAGTTCTTC. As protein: CAISEGGEQFF.

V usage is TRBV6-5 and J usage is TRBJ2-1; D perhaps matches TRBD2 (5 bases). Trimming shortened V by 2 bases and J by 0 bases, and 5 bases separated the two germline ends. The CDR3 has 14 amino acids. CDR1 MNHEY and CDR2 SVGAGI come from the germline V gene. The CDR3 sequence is CASSYGSSYNEQFF. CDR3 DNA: TGTGCCAGCAGTTACGGGAGCTCCTACAATGAGCAGTTCTTC.

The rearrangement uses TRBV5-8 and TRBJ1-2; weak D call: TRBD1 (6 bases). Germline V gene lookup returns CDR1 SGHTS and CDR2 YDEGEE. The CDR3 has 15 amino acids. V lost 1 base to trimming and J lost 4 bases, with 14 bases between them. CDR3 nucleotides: TGTGCCAGCAGCTTGCAGGGGACCCCTTTCTATGGCTACACCTTC. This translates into CASSLQGTPFYGYTF.

The CDR3 nucleotides read TGTGCCAGCAGCTTGTCCAGGGGGTATCAGCCCCAGCATTTT. Translated: CASSLSRGYQPQHF. V and J are TRBV5-6 and TRBJ1-5; 7 bases map to TRBD1. Losses at the gene ends were 1 base for V and 5 bases for J; bases not matched to a gene: 3. The germline V gene encodes CDR1 SGHDT and CDR2 YYEEEE. The CDR3 length is 14 residues.

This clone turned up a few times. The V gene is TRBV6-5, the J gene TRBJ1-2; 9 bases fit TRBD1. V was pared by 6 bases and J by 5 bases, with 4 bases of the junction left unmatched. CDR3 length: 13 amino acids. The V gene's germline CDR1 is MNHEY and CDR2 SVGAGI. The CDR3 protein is CASRDRGRYGYTF. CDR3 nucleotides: TGTGCCAGCAGAGACAGGGGGAGGTATGGCTACACCTTC.

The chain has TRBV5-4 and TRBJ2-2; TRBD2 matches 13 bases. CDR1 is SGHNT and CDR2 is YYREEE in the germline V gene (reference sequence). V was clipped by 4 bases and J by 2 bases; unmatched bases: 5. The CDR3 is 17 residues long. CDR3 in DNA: TGTGCCAGCAGCCCACTAGCGGGGGGGCTTAACACCGGGGAGCTGTTTTTT. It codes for CASSPLAGGLNTGELFF.

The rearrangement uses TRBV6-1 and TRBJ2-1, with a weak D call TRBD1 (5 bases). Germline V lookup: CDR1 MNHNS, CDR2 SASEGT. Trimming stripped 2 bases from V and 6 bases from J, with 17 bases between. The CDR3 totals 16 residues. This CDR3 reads CASSEPGHKGFNEQFF. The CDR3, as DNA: TGTGCCAGCAGTGAACCCGGACATAAAGGTTTCAATGAGCAGTTCTTC.

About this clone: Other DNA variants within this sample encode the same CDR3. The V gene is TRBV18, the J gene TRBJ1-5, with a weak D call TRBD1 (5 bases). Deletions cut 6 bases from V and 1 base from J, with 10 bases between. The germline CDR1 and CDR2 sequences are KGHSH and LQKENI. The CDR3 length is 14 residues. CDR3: CASSPGLSNQPQHF. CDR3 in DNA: TGTGCCAGCTCGCCGGGACTCAGCAATCAGCCCCAGCATTTT.

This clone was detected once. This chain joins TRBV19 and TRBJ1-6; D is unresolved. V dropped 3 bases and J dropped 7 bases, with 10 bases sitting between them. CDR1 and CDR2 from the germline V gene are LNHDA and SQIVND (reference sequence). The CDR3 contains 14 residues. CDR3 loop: CASSMGGYNSPLHF. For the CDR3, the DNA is TGTGCCAGTAGTATGGGCGGGTACAATTCACCCCTCCACTTT. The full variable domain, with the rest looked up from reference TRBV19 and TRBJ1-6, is DGGITQSPKYLFRKEGQNVTLSCEQNLNHDAMYWYRQDPGQGLRLIYYSQIVNDFQKGDIAEGYSVSREKKESFPLTVTSAQKNPTAFYLCASSMGGYNSPLHFGNGTRLTVT.

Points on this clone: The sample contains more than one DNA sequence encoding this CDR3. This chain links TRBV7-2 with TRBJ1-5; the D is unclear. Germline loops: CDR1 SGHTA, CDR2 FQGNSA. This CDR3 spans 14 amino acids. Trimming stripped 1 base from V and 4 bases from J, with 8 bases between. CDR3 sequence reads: CASSLERGNQPQHF. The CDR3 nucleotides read TGTGCCAGCAGCTTAGAGCGGGGTAATCAGCCCCAGCATTTT.

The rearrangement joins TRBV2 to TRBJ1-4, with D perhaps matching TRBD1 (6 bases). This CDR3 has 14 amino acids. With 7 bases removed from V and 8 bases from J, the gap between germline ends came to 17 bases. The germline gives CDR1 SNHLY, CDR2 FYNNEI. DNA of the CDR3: TGTGCCAGCAAACCGGGACACGGGGACGAAAAACTGTTTTTT. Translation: CASKPGHGDEKLFF.

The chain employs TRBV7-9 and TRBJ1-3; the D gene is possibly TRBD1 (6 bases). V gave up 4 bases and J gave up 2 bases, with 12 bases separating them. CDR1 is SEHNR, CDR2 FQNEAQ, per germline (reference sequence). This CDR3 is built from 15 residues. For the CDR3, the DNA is TGTGCCAGCAGCTCAGGGGATTCAGCTGGAAACACCATATATTTT. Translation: CASSSGDSAGNTIYF.

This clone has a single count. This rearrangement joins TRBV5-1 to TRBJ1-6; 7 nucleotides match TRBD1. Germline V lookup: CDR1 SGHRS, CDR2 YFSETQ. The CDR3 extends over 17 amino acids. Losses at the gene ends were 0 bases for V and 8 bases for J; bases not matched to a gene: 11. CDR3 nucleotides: TGCGCCAGCAGCTTGGTCGGGGACAGTTGGGGGTATTCACCCCTCCACTTT. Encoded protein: CASSLVGDSWGYSPLHF.

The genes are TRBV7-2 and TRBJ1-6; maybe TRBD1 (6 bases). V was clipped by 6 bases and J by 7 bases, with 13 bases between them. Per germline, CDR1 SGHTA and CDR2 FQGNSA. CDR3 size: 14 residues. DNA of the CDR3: TGTGCCAGCAGTCTGCAAGGACAGAATTCACCCCTCCACTTT. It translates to CASSLQGQNSPLHF.

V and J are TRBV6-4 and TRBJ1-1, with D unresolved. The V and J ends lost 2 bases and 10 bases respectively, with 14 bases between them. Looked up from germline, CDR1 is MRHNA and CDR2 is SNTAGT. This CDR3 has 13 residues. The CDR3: CASSDRTGSGAFF. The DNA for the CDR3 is TGTGCCAGCAGTGACCGAACCGGGTCTGGAGCTTTCTTT.

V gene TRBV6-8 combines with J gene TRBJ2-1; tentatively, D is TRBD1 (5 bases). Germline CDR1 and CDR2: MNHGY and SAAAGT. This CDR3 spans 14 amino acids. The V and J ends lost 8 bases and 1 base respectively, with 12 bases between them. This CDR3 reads CASGHFESYNEQFF. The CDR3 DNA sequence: TGTGCCAGCGGACATTTTGAGTCCTACAATGAGCAGTTCTTC.

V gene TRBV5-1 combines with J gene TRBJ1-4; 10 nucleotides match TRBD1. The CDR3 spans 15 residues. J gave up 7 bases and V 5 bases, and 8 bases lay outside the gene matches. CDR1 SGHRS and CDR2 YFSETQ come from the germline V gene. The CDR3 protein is CASSQPGTGVEKLFF. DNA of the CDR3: TGCGCCAGCAGTCAACCCGGGACAGGGGTTGAAAAACTGTTTTTT.

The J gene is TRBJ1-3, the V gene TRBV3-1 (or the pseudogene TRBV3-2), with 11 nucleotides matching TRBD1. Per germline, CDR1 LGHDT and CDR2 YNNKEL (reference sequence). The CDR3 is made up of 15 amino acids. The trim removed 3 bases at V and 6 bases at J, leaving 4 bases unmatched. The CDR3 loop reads CASSHWDRGANTIYF. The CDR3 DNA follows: TGTGCCAGCAGCCACTGGGACAGGGGGGCAAACACCATATATTTT.

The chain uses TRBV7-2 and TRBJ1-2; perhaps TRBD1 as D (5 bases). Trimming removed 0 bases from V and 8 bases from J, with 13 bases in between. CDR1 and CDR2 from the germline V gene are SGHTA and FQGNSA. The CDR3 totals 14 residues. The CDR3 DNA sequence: TGTGCCAGCAGCTTAGCGGGGGGAGCGGGAGGCTACACCTTC. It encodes CASSLAGGAGGYTF.

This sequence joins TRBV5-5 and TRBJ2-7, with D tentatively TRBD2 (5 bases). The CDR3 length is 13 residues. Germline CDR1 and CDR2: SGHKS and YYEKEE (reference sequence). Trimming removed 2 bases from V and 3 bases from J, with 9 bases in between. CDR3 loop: CASSLGLHYEQYF. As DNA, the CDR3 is TGTGCCAGCAGCTTAGGACTTCACTACGAGCAGTACTTC.

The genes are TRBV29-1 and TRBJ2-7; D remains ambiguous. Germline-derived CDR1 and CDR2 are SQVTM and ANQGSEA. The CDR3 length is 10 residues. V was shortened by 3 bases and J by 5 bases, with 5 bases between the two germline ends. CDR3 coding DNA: TGCAGCGTTGAGAGCAACGAGCAGTACTTC. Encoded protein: CSVESNEQYF.

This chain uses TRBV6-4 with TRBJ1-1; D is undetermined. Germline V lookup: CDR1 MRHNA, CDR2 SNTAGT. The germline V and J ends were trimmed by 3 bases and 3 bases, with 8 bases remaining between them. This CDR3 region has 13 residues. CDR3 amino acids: CASSDRADTEAFF. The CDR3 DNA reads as TGTGCCAGCAGTGATAGAGCGGACACTGAAGCTTTCTTT.

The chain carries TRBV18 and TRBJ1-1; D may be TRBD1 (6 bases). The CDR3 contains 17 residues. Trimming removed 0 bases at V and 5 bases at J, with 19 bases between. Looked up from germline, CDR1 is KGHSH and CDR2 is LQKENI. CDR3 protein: CASSPPEMTGRGTEAFF. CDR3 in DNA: TGTGCCAGCTCACCACCAGAAATGACGGGGAGGGGGACTGAAGCTTTCTTT.

CDR3 protein: CASNGETQYF. The CDR3 DNA is TGTGCCAGTAACGGAGAGACCCAGTACTTC. The chain links TRBV19 to TRBJ2-5; D not resolved. Germline V gives CDR1 LNHDA, CDR2 SQIVND (reference sequence). The length of the CDR3 is 10 residues. With 7 bases removed from V and 4 bases from J, the gap between germline ends came to 4 bases.

The CDR3 DNA reads TGTGCCACCAGCAGAGGGGGGACAGGGGACAGTTCACCCCTCCACTTT. Its protein is CATSRGGTGDSSPLHF. This sequence joins TRBV15 and TRBJ1-6; 10 positions agree with TRBD1. The CDR3 length is 16 residues. Germline trimming cut 1 base from V and 9 bases from J; bases unmatched to any gene: 6. Germline V gene lookup returns CDR1 LNHNV and CDR2 YYDKDF (reference sequence).

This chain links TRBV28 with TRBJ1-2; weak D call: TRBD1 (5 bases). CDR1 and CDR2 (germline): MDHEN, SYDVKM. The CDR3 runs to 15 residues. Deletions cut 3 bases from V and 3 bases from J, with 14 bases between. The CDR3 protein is CASSFSGKRDYGYTF. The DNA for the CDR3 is TGTGCCAGCAGTTTCTCAGGGAAAAGGGACTATGGCTACACCTTC.

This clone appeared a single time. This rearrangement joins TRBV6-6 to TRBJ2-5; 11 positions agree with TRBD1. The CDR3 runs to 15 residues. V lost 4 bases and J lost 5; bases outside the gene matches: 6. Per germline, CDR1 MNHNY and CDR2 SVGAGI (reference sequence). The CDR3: CASSWPGQGVETQYF. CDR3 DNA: TGTGCCAGCAGTTGGCCGGGACAGGGGGTTGAGACCCAGTACTTC.

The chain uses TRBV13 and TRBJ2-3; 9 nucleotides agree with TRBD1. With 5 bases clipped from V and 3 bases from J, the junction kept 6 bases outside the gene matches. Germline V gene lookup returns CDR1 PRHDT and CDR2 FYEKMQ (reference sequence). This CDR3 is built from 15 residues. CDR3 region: CASSDGTGKTDTQYF. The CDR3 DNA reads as TGTGCCAGCAGCGATGGGACAGGGAAGACAGATACGCAGTATTTT. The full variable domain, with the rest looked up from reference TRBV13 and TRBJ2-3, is AAGVIQSPRHLIKEKRETATLKCYPIPRHDTVYWYQQGPGQDPQFLISFYEKMQSDKGSIPDRFSAQQFSDYHSELNMSSLELGDSALYFCASSDGTGKTDTQYFGPGTRLTVL.

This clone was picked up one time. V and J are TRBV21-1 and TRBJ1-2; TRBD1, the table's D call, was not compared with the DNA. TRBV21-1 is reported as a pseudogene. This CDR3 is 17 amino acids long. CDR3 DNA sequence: TGTGCCAGCAGCAAAGCGTTGGGGGACAGGGTAGAATATGGCTACACCTTC. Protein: CASSKALGDRVEYGYTF.

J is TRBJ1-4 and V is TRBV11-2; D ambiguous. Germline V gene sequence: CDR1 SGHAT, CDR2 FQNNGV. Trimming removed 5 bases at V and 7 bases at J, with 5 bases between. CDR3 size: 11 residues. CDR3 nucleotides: TGTGCCAGCAGCCGAGGTGAAAAACTGTTTTTT. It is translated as CASSRGEKLFF.